Each of the 20 T cell receptor beta chains below was sequenced from the same sample in a study of T cell responses to AZD1222 COVID-19 vaccine. TCRdb's table, derived via immunoSEQ multiplex PCR, lists solely in-frame clones and lacks some. The sample shows approximately 130,000 clones, 93% of them seen only once. The source was peripheral blood, collected on day 0 of AZD1222 vaccination. The receptor set was obtained from an adult in good health.

The rearrangement joins TRBV11-2 to TRBJ1-6, with 7 nucleotides matching TRBD1. This CDR3 region has 14 residues. Germline trimming cut 5 bases from V and 8 bases from J; bases unmatched to any gene: 6. Germline V CDR1 and CDR2: SGHAT, FQNNGV. The CDR3 nucleotides read TGTGCCAGCAGCATCAGACAGGGAGATTCACCCCTCCACTTT. Its translation: CASSIRQGDSPLHF.

V is TRBV2 and J is TRBJ1-4; D unclear. This CDR3 is 16 amino acids long. Germline lookup yields CDR1 SNHLY and CDR2 FYNNEI. V lost 2 bases to trimming and J lost 0 bases, with 10 bases between them. The CDR3: CASSELRAPTNEKLFF. Written as DNA, the CDR3 is TGTGCCAGCAGTGAACTGAGGGCTCCAACTAATGAAAAACTGTTTTTT.

The rearrangement uses TRBV12-3 or TRBV12-4 and TRBJ2-5, with D unclear. The CDR3 has 13 amino acids. The ends were cut back, 3 bases at V and 9 bases at J, with 14 bases in the middle. The DNA of the CDR3 is TGTGCCAGCAGTTTCTCCCCCGCGAAGGCCCAGTACTTC. This encodes CASSFSPAKAQYF.

This sequence joins TRBV11-2 and TRBJ2-7; D is uncertain. The CDR3 is made up of 13 amino acids. Germline lookup yields CDR1 SGHAT and CDR2 FQNNGV. V was pared by 0 bases and J by 4 bases, with 7 bases between. In nucleotides, the CDR3 is TGTGCCAGCAGCTTAGACAGGCGGTACGAGCAGTACTTC. It codes for CASSLDRRYEQYF.

The V and J genes are TRBV10-3 and TRBJ1-2, with 10 nucleotides matching TRBD1. The V gene end was trimmed by 2 bases and the J gene end by 9 bases; junction bases not matched to a gene: 6. The CDR3 is 14 amino acids. CDR1 and CDR2 (germline): ENHRY, SYGVKD. CDR3 coding DNA: TGTGCCATCAGTGAGAGACAGGGGGCTTCTAGCTACACCTTC. This sequence encodes CAISERQGASSYTF.

The chain joins TRBV27 to TRBJ1-2; 7 bases align to TRBD1. V trimming: 0 bases; J trimming: 6 bases; junction bases outside the gene matches: 1. Germline values: CDR1 MNHEY, CDR2 SMNVEV (reference sequence). The CDR3 sequence is 13 residues long. The CDR3 DNA reads TGTGCCAGCAGTTTATCTCAGGGGGATGGCTACACCTTC. As protein: CASSLSQGDGYTF.

The rearrangement joins TRBV12-3 or TRBV12-4 to TRBJ1-5; D is unresolved. Trimming removed 4 bases from V and 4 bases from J, with 5 bases in between. The CDR3 extends over 12 amino acids. In DNA form, the CDR3 reads TGTGCCAGCAGTTCGAATAATCAGCCCCAGCATTTT. Translation: CASSSNNQPQHF.

This clone was observed a few times. The V gene is TRBV5-1, the J gene TRBJ1-5, with no clear D. V dropped 5 bases and J dropped 3 bases, with 9 bases sitting between them. The CDR3 is 13 amino acids. Germline V gene data show CDR1 as SGHRS and CDR2 as YFSETQ. The DNA of the CDR3 is TGCGCCAGCAGTGTTACAGTCAATCAGCCCCAGCATTTT. Its protein product is CASSVTVNQPQHF.

The rearrangement uses TRBV10-2 and TRBJ1-5; no clear D gene. Germline V gene sequence: CDR1 WSHSY, CDR2 SAAADI. The germline V and J ends were trimmed by 1 base and 4 bases, with 5 bases remaining between them. This CDR3 comprises 13 residues. The CDR3, as DNA: TGCGCCAGCAGTGAGTTCGGAAATCAGCCCCAGCATTTT. It encodes CASSEFGNQPQHF.

V usage is TRBV2 and J usage is TRBJ2-7, with 9 bases that match TRBD1. The CDR3 runs to 13 residues. J lost 3 bases, V lost 6 bases, and 3 bases had no gene match. The germline gives CDR1 SNHLY, CDR2 FYNNEI. The CDR3 DNA reads as TGTGCCAGCAGGCCGGGACAGGGCTACGAGCAGTACTTC. It encodes CASRPGQGYEQYF.

This chain uses TRBV29-1 with TRBJ2-1, with no clear D. There are 15 residues in the CDR3. The germline CDR1 and CDR2 sequences are SQVTM and ANQGSEA. The ends were cut back, 4 bases at V and 4 bases at J, with 17 bases in the middle. The CDR3 protein is CSVVGFVGIYNEQFF. The CDR3 DNA sequence: TGCAGCGTTGTAGGTTTCGTAGGGATTTACAATGAGCAGTTCTTC.

The chain uses TRBV14 and TRBJ2-2; a possible D gene is TRBD1 (5 bases). Germline CDR1 reads SGHDN; CDR2 reads FVKESK. Trimming stripped 4 bases from V and 6 bases from J, with 9 bases between. This CDR3 region has 13 residues. The CDR3 DNA reads TGTGCCAGCAGCCCGCAGGGCTCCGGGGAGCTGTTTTTT. This gives the protein CASSPQGSGELFF.

This chain connects TRBV19 to TRBJ1-2; D is unresolved. V lost 5 bases and J lost 2, with 9 bases in between. This CDR3 comprises 13 residues. Germline V gene sequence: CDR1 LNHDA, CDR2 SQIVND (reference sequence). The CDR3 DNA reads as TGTGCCAGTAGTCCCCACGGAAACTATGGCTACACCTTC. Its translation is CASSPHGNYGYTF.

This clone appeared once. The chain couples TRBV9 to TRBJ2-1, with D perhaps matching TRBD2 (5 bases). This CDR3 spans 14 amino acids. Trimming took off 3 bases at V and 4 bases at J, with 11 bases between the two ends. CDR1 is SGDLS and CDR2 is YYNGEE in the germline V gene. The CDR3 is CASSASPGYNEQFF. CDR3 nucleotides: TGTGCCAGCAGCGCCTCCCCGGGGTACAATGAGCAGTTCTTC.

The chain links TRBV27 to TRBJ2-7; TRBD1 matches 10 bases. This CDR3 has 14 amino acids. Trimming took 3 bases from V and 5 from J; bases not matched to a gene: 4. Looked up from germline, CDR1 is MNHEY and CDR2 is SMNVEV (reference sequence). The CDR3 loop reads CASSFGTGAHEQYF. CDR3 DNA sequence: TGTGCCAGCAGTTTTGGGACAGGGGCCCACGAGCAGTACTTC.

This clone was observed once. V usage is TRBV5-8 and J usage is TRBJ1-6; the D gene is possibly TRBD1 (6 bases). V lost 7 bases and J 7 bases, leaving 18 bases between the germline ends. The CDR3 covers 15 residues. Per germline, CDR1 SGHTS and CDR2 YDEGEE. The CDR3 region is CASVKWGGNNSPLHF. The CDR3 DNA reads as TGTGCCAGCGTGAAATGGGGGGGCAACAATTCACCCCTCCACTTT.

This chain connects TRBV18 to TRBJ1-1, with D maybe TRBD1 (5 bases). CDR1 is KGHSH and CDR2 is LQKENI in the germline V gene. There are 15 residues in the CDR3. Trimming stripped 3 bases from V and 0 bases from J, with 11 bases between. CDR3 sequence: CASSPLQAMNTEAFF. The CDR3 DNA follows: TGTGCCAGCTCACCTTTACAGGCCATGAACACTGAAGCTTTCTTT.

V usage is TRBV27 and J usage is TRBJ1-1, with D maybe TRBD1 (6 bases). V was clipped by 5 bases and J by 1 base, with 17 bases between them. Germline CDR1 reads MNHEY; CDR2 reads SMNVEV (reference sequence). This CDR3 has 16 residues. This chain's CDR3 is CASSPGLHRENTEAFF. DNA for the CDR3: TGTGCCAGCAGTCCGGGGTTACACAGGGAGAACACTGAAGCTTTCTTT.

V and J are TRBV4-1 and TRBJ1-6; maybe TRBD1 (5 bases). V was shortened by 0 bases and J by 7 bases, with 13 bases between the two germline ends. The length of the CDR3 is 16 residues. Germline CDR1 reads MGHRA; CDR2 reads YSYEKL. CDR3 nucleotides: TGCGCCAGCAGCCAAGATCGAGGGGACCCCAATTCACCCCTCCACTTT. Residues: CASSQDRGDPNSPLHF.

The rearrangement joins TRBV6-5 to TRBJ1-1, with D possibly being TRBD1 (6 bases). V was pared by 4 bases and J by 6 bases, with 18 bases between. The germline V gene encodes CDR1 MNHEY and CDR2 SVGAGI. There are 15 residues in the CDR3. The CDR3 DNA sequence: TGTGCCAGCAGTTCCCGTCGAAGGGGGGGCGCTGAAGCTTTCTTT. The encoded protein is CASSSRRRGGAEAFF.